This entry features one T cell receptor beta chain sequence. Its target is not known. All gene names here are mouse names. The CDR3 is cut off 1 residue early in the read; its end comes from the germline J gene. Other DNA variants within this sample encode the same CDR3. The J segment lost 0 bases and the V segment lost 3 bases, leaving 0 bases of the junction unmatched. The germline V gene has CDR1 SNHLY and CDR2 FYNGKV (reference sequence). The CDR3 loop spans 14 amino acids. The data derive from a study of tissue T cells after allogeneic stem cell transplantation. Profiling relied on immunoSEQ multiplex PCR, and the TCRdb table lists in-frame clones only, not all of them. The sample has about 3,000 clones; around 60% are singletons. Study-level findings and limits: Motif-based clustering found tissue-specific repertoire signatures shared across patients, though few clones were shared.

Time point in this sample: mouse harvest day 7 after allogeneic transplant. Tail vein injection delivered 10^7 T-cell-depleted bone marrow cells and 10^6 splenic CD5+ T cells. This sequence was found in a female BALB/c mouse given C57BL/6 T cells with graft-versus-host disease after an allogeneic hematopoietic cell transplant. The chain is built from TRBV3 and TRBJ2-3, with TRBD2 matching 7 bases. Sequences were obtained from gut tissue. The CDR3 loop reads CASSLGGSAETLYF. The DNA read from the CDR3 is TGTGCCAGCAGCTTGGGGGGGAGTGCAGAAACGCTGTAT.